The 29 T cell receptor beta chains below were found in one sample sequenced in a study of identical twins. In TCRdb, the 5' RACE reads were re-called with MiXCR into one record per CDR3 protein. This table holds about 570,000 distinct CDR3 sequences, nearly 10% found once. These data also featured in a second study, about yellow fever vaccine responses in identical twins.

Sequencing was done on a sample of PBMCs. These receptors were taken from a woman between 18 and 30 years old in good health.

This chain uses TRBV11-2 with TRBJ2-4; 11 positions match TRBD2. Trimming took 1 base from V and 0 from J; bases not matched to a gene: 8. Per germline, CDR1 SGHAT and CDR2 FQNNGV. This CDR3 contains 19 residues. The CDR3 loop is CASSLGTSGGNLAKNIQYF. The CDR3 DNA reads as TGTGCCAGCAGCTTAGGTACTAGCGGGGGAAATTTAGCCAAAAACATTCAGTACTTC.

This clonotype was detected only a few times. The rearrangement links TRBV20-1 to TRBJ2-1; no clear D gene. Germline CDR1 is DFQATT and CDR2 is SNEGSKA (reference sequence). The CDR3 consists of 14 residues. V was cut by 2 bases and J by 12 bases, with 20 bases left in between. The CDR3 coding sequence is TGCAGTGCTAGACACGAAACCCCCGAAGGCGGGCAGTTCTTC. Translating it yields CSARHETPEGGQFF.

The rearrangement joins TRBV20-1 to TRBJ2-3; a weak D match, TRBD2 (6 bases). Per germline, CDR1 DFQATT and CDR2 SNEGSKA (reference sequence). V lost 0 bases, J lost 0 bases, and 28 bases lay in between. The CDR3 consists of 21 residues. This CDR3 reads CSARDLFGSGSLEFSTDTQYF. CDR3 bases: TGCAGTGCTAGAGATCTATTCGGTAGCGGATCCCTTGAGTTTAGCACAGATACGCAGTATTTT.

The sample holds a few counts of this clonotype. CDR3: CASSQSGGTGRGFDEQFF. The CDR3 region has the DNA TGTGCCAGCAGCCAATCAGGGGGGACGGGGCGGGGGTTCGATGAGCAGTTCTTC. The J gene is TRBJ2-1, the V gene TRBV3-1; D possibly uses TRBD1 or TRBD2 (7 bases each). Trimming removed 2 bases from V and 8 bases from J, with 25 bases in between. Germline V gene lookup returns CDR1 LGHDT and CDR2 YNNKEL (reference sequence). This CDR3 has 18 residues.

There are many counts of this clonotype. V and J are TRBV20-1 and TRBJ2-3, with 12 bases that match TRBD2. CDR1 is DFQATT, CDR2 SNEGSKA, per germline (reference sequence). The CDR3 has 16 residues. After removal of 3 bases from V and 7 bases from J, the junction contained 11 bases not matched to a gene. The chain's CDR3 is CSASWLAGGFGYTQYF. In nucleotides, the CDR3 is TGCAGTGCTAGTTGGCTAGCGGGAGGGTTTGGGTATACGCAGTATTTT.

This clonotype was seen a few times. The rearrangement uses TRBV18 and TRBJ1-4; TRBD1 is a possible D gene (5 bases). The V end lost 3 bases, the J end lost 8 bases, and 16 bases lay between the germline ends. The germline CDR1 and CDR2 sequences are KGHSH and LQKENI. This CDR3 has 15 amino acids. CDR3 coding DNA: TGTGCCAGCTCACCGGAGTCAGGGAGTAGAGAAAAACTGTTTTTT. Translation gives CASSPESGSREKLFF.

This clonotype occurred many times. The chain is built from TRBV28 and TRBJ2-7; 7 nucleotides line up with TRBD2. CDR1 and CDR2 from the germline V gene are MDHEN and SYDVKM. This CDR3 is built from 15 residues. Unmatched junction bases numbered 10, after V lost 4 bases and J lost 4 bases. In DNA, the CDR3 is TGTGCCAGCAGTTCCCTCCGGCGGGAGAGGTACGAGCAGTACTTC. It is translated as CASSSLRRERYEQYF.

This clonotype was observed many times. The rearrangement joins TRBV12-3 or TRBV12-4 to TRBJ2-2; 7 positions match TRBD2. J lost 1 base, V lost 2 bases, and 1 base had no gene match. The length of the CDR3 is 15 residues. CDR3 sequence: CASSLSGKNTGELFF. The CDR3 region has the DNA TGTGCCAGCAGTTTAAGCGGGAAGAACACCGGGGAGCTGTTTTTT.

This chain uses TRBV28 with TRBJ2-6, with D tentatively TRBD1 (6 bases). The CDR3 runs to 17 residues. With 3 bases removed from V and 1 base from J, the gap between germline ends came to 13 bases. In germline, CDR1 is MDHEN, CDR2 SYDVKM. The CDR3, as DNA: TGTGCCAGCAGTTTCGGGACACTGGGGTCTGGGGCCAACGTCCTGACTTTC. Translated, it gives CASSFGTLGSGANVLTF.

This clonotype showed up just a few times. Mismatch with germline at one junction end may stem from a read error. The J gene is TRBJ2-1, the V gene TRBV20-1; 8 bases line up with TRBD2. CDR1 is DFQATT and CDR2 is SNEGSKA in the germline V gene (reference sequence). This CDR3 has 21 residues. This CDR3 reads CCARDGPFGRARGYFYNEQFF. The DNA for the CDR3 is TGCTGTGCTAGAGATGGCCCTTTCGGGAGGGCAAGGGGATATTTCTACAATGAGCAGTTCTTC.

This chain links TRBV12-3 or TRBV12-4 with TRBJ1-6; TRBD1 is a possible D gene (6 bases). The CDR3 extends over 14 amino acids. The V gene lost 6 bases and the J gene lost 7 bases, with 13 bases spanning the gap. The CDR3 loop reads CASRPPGVNSPLHF. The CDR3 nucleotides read TGTGCCAGCAGACCCCCAGGGGTGAATTCACCCCTCCACTTT.

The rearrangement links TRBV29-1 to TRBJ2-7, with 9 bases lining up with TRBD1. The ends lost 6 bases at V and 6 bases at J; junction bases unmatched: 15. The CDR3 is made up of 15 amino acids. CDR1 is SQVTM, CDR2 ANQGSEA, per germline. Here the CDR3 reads CSVSGPGGQGAEQYF. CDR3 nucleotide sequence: TGCAGCGTCTCCGGACCAGGGGGACAGGGAGCCGAGCAGTACTTC.

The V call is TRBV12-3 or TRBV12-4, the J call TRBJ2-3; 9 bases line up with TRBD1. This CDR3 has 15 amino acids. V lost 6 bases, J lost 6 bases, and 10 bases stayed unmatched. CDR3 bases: TGTGCCAGCAGAGACGAGACAGGGGGTATTGATACGCAGTATTTT. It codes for CASRDETGGIDTQYF.

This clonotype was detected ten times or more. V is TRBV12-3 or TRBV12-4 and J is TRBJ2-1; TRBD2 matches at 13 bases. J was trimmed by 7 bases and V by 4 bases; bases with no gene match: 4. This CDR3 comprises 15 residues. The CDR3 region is CASSSLAGGRNEQFF. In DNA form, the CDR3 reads TGTGCCAGCAGTTCACTAGCGGGGGGGCGGAATGAGCAGTTCTTC.

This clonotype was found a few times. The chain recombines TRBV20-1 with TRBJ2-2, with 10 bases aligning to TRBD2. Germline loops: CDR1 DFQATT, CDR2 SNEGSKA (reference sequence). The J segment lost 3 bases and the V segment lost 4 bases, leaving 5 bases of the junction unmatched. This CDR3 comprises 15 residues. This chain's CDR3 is CSATLAGAYTGELFF. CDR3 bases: TGCAGTGCTACCCTAGCGGGGGCTTACACCGGGGAGCTGTTTTTT.

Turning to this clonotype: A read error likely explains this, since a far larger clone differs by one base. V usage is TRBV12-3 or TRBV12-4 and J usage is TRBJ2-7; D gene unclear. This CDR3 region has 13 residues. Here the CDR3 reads CASSLSGSNEQYF. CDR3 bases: TGTGCCAGCAGTTTATCAGGCTCCAACGAGCAGTACTTC.

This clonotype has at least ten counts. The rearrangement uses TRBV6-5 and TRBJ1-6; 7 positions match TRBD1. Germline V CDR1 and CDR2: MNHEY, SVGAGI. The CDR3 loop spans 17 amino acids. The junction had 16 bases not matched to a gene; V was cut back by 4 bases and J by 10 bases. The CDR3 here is CASSSPYRGRTYSPLHF. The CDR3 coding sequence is TGTGCCAGCAGTTCCCCCTACAGGGGAAGGACATACTCACCCCTCCACTTT.

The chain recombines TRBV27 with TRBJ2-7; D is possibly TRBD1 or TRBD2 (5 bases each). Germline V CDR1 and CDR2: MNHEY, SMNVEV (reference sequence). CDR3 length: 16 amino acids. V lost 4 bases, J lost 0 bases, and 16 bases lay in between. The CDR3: CASSSQGPSISYEQYF. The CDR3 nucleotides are TGTGCCAGCAGTTCCCAGGGACCAAGCATCTCCTACGAGCAGTACTTC.

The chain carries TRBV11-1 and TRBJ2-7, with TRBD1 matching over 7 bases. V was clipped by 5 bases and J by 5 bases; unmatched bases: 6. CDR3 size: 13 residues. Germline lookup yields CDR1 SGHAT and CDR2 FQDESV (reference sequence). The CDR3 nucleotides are TGTGCCAGCAGCCAGACAGGGATCGACGAGCAGTACTTC. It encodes CASSQTGIDEQYF.

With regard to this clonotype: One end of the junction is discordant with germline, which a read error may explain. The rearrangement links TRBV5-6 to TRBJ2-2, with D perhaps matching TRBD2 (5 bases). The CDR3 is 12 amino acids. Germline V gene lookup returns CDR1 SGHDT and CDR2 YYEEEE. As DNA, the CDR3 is TGTGCCAGCAGGTTCTTAGGTGGGGAGCTGGTTTTT. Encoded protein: CASRFLGGELVF.

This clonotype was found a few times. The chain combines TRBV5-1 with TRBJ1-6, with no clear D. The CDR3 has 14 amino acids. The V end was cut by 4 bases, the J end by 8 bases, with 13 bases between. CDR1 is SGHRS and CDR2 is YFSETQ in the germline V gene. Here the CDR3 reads CASSATIRDSPLHF. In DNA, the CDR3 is TGCGCCAGCAGCGCGACAATTCGGGATTCACCCCTCCACTTT.

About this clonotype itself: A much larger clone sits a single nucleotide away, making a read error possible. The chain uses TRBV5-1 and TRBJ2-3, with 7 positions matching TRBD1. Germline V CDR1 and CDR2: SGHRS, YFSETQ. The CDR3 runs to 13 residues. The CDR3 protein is CASSQTGADTQCF. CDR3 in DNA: TGCGCCAGCAGCCAAACAGGGGCAGATACGCAGTGTTTT.

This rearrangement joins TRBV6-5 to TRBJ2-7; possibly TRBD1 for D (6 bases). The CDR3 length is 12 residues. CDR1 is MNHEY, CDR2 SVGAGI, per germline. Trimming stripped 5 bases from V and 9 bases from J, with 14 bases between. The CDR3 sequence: CASSIPTGGQYF. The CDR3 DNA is TGTGCCAGCAGTATCCCGACAGGCGGGCAGTACTTC.

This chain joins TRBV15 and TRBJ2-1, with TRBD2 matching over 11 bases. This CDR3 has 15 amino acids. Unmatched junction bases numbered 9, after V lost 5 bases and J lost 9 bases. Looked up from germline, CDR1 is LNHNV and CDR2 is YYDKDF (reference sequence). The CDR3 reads CATSQRLAGSSEQFF. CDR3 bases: TGTGCCACCAGCCAAAGACTAGCGGGAAGTAGTGAGCAGTTCTTC.

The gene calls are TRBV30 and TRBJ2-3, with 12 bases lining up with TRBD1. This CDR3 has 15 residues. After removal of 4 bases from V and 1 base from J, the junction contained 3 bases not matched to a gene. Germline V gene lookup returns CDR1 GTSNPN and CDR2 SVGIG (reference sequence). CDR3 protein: CAWTGTGGRTDTQYF. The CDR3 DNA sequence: TGTGCCTGGACCGGGACAGGGGGCCGCACAGATACGCAGTATTTT.

CDR3 sequence reads: CASSLFPGTYEQYF. The CDR3 DNA sequence: TGTGCCAGCAGTTTATTCCCGGGAACCTACGAGCAGTACTTC. The genes are TRBV12-3 or TRBV12-4 and TRBJ2-7; a possible D gene is TRBD2 (5 bases). V dropped 2 bases and J dropped 2 bases, with 10 bases sitting between them. The CDR3 runs 14 residues.

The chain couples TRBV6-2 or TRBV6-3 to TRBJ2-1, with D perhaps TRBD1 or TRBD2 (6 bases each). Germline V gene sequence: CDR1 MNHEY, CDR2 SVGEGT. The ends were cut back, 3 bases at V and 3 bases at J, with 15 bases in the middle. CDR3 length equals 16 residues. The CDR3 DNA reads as TGTGCCAGCAGTTATTTAGGGGGGAGTCACTACAATGAGCAGTTCTTC. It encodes CASSYLGGSHYNEQFF.

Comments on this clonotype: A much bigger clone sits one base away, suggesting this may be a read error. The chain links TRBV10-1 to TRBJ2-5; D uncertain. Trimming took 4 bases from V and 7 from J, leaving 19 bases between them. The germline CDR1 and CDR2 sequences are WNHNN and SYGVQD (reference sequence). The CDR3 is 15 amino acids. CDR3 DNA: TGCGCCAGCAGTGCGGCCGGACGGCAGATAGTGACCCAGTACTTC. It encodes CASSAAGRQIVTQYF.

CDR3 loop: CSARDSSSTGELFF. For the CDR3, the DNA is TGCAGTGCTAGAGATTCCAGTTCCACCGGGGAGCTGTTTTTT. This sequence joins TRBV20-1 and TRBJ2-2; D is uncertain. The germline CDR1 and CDR2 sequences are DFQATT and SNEGSKA (reference sequence). Trimming took off 0 bases at V and 4 bases at J, with 9 bases between the two ends. The CDR3 loop spans 14 amino acids.